These T cell receptor beta chains were read from a single sample in a study of shared clonotypes between healthy human individuals. The table came from immunoSEQ multiplex PCR; TCRdb's copy has only in-frame clones and leaves some out. The table has 450,000 to 500,000 clones, 70% to 80% seen once. The sequenced material came from PBMCs. Receptors were obtained from a woman between 40 and 50 years old in good health. Some clones in this sample may be carry-over from other donors' samples. Both conserved end residues are trimmed from each CDR3.

j_gene: TRBJ1-2
len: 11
v_gene: TRBV5-6
CDR3aa: ASSVGPNYGYT

j_gene: TRBJ2-5
len: 10
v_gene: TRBV7-2
CDR3aa: ARDSPKETQY

j_gene: TRBJ2-7
len: 13
v_gene: TRBV11-3
CDR3aa: ASSLWERRVYEQY

j_gene: TRBJ2-2
len: 13
v_gene: TRBV27
CDR3aa: ASSLQGPNTGELF

j_gene: TRBJ2-7
len: 10
v_gene: TRBV7-2
CDR3aa: ASSLTRAEQY

j_gene: TRBJ2-4
len: 12
v_gene: TRBV19
CDR3aa: ASSTPGVENIQY

j_gene: TRBJ2-7
len: 12
v_gene: TRBV5-4
CDR3aa: ASSLKVQTYEQY

j_gene: TRBJ1-1
len: 13
v_gene: TRBV7-2
CDR3aa: ASSFASLGNTEAF

j_gene: TRBJ2-7
len: 13
v_gene: TRBV7-2
CDR3aa: ASSDVTSGSYEQY

j_gene: TRBJ1-2
len: 14
v_gene: TRBV2
CDR3aa: ASTQRGQGTNYGYT

j_gene: TRBJ2-7
len: 12
v_gene: TRBV6-5
CDR3aa: ASSYQGVGYEQY

j_gene: TRBJ1-4
len: 15
v_gene: TRBV30
CDR3aa: AWSVLRIARGNEKLF

j_gene: TRBJ2-3
len: 14
v_gene: TRBV18
CDR3aa: ASSPIGSGRTDTQY

j_gene: TRBJ2-1
len: 11
v_gene: TRBV18
CDR3aa: ASSIQVSAEHF

j_gene: TRBJ2-1
len: 14
v_gene: TRBV7-3
CDR3aa: ASSPTSGSAGNEQF

j_gene: TRBJ2-3
len: 14
v_gene: TRBV7-3
CDR3aa: ASSLGLALSTDTQY

j_gene: TRBJ2-3
len: 12
v_gene: TRBV5-1
CDR3aa: ASSQAAGTDTQY

j_gene: TRBJ2-6
len: 14
v_gene: TRBV9
CDR3aa: ASSVAWGSGANVLT

j_gene: TRBJ1-2
len: 12
v_gene: TRBV18
CDR3aa: ASSPDRGYYGYT

j_gene: TRBJ1-2
len: 11
v_gene: TRBV5-5
CDR3aa: ASSFDRNYGYT

j_gene: TRBJ2-7
len: 12
v_gene: TRBV28
CDR3aa: ASSLGDISYEQY

j_gene: TRBJ2-7
len: 12
v_gene: TRBV28
CDR3aa: ATQGGGLPYEQY

j_gene: TRBJ1-6
len: 12
v_gene: TRBV18
CDR3aa: ASSPEAQGSPLH

j_gene: TRBJ1-5
len: 11
v_gene: TRBV19
CDR3aa: ASSSQGGQPQH

j_gene: TRBJ2-1
len: 14
v_gene: TRBV6-5
CDR3aa: ASSYSRLAGEGEQF

j_gene: TRBJ2-1
len: 15
v_gene: TRBV14
CDR3aa: ASSQTPTSGRYNEQF